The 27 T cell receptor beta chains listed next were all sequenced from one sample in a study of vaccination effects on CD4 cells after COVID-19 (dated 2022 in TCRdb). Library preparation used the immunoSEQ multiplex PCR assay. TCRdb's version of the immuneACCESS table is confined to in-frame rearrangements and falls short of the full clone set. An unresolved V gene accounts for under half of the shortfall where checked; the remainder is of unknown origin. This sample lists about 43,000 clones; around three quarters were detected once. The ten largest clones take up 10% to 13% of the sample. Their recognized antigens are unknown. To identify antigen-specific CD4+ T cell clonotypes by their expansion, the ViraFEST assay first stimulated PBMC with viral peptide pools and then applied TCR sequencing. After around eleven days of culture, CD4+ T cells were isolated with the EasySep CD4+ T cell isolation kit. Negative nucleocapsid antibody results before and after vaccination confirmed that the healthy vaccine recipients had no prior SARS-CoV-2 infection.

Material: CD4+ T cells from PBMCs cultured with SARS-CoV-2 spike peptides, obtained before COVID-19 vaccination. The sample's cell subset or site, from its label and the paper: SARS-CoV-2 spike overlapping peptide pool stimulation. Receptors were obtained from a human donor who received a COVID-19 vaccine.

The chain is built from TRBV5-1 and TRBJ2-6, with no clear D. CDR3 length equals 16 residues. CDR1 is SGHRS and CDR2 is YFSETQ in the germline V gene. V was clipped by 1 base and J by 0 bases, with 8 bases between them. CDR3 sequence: CASSLSVLSGANVLTF. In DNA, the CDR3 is TGCGCCAGCAGCTTGTCAGTCCTCTCTGGGGCCAACGTCCTGACTTTC.

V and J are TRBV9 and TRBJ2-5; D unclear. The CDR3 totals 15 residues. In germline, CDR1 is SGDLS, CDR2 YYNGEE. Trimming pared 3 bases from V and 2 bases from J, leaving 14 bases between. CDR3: CASSAGRIMQETQYF. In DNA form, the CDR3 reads TGTGCCAGCAGCGCCGGACGGATCATGCAAGAGACCCAGTACTTC.

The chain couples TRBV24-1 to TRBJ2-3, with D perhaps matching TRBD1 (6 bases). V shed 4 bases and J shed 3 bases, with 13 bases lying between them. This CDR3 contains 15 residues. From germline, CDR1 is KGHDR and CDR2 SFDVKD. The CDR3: CATSDDRRTTDTQYF. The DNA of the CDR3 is TGTGCCACCAGTGACGACAGGCGTACTACAGATACGCAGTATTTT.

This CDR3 is CASSGHTGNEQYV. CDR3 DNA sequence: TGTGCCAGCAGCGGACATACGGGAAACGAGCAGTACGTC. This chain connects TRBV2 to TRBJ2-7, with D perhaps TRBD1 or TRBD2 (5 bases each). Trimming took off 6 bases at V and 5 bases at J, with 14 bases between the two ends. The CDR3 sequence is 13 residues long. The germline V gene encodes CDR1 SNHLY and CDR2 FYNNEI.

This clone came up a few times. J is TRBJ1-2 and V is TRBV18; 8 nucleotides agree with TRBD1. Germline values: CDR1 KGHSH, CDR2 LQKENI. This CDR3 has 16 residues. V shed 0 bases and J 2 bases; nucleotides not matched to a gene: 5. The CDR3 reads CASSPPIQGVNYGYTF. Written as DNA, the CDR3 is TGTGCCAGCTCACCACCGATACAGGGGGTCAACTATGGCTACACCTTC.

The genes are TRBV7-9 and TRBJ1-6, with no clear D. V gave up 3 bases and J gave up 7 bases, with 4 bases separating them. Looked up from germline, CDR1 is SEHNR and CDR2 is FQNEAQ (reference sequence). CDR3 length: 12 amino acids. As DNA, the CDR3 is TGTGCCAGCAGCTTGGGGAATTCACCCCTCCACTTT. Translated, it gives CASSLGNSPLHF.

DNA for the CDR3: TGTGCCAGCAGCCCGTTGGGGGACCCTCGCGATACGCAGTATTTT. The encoded protein is CASSPLGDPRDTQYF. V usage is TRBV7-9 and J usage is TRBJ2-3; D is perhaps TRBD1 or TRBD2 (5 bases each). The CDR3 contains 15 residues. CDR1 and CDR2 (germline): SEHNR, FQNEAQ (reference sequence). Trimming took off 5 bases at V and 6 bases at J, with 18 bases between the two ends.

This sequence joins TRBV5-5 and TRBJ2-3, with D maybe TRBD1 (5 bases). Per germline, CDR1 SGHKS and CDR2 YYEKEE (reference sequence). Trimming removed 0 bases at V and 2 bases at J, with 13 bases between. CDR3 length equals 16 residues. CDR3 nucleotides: TGTGCCAGCAGCTTGGGGATTGGACAAATCACAGATACGCAGTATTTT. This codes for CASSLGIGQITDTQYF.

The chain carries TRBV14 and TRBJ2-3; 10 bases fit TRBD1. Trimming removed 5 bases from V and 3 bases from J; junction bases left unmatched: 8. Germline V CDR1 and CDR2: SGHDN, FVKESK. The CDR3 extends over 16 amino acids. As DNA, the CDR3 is TGTGCCAGCAGCAAAGGACAGGGGGAGAAGACAGATACGCAGTATTTT. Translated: CASSKGQGEKTDTQYF. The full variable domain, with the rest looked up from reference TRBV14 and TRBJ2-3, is EAGVTQFPSHSVIEKGQTVTLRCDPISGHDNLYWYRRVMGKEIKFLLHFVKESKQDESGMPNNRFLAERTGGTYSTLKVQPAELEDSGVYFCASSKGQGEKTDTQYFGPGTRLTVL.

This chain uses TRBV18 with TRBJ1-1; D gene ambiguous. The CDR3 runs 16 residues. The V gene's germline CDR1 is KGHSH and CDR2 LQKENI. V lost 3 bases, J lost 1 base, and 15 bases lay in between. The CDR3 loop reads CASSPFSHGTNTEAFF. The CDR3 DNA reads TGTGCCAGCTCACCGTTCTCCCACGGAACGAACACTGAAGCTTTCTTT.

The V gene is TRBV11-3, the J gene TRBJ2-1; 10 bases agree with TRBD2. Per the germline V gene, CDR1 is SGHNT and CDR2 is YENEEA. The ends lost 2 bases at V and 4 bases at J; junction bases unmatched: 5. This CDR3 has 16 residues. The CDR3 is CASSLRAGGRYNEQFF. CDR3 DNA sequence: TGTGCCAGCAGCTTACGAGCGGGGGGGCGGTACAATGAGCAGTTCTTC.

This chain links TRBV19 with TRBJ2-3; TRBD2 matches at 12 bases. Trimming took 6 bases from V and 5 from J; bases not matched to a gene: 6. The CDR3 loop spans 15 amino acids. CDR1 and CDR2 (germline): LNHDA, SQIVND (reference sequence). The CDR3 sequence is CASSRTSGEGDTQYF. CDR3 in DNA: TGTGCCAGTAGCCGGACTAGCGGGGAGGGAGATACGCAGTATTTT.

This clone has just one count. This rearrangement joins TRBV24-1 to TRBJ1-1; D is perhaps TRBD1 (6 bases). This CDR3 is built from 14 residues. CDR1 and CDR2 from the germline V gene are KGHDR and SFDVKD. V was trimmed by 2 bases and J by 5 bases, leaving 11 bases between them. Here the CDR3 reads CATSDSRDTTEAFF. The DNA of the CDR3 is TGTGCCACCAGTGATTCCCGGGACACTACTGAAGCTTTCTTT.

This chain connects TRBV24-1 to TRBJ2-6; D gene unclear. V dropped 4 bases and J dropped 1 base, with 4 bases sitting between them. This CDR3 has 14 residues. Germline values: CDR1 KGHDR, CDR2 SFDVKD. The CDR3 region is CATSEASGANVLTF. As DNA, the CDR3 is TGTGCCACCAGTGAGGCATCTGGGGCCAACGTCCTGACTTTC.

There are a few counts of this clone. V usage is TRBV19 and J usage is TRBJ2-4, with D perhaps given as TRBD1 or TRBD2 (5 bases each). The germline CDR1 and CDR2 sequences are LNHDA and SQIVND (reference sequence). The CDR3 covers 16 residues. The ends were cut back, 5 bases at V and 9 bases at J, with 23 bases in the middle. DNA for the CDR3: TGTGCCAGTAGTCCACCGGGACCACTACATAGAACCATTCAGTACTTC. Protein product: CASSPPGPLHRTIQYF.

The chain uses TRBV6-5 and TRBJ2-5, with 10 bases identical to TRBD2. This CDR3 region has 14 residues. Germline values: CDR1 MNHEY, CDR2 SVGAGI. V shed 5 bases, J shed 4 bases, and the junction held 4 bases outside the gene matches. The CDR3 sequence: CASSTSGAGETQYF. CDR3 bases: TGTGCCAGCAGTACTAGCGGGGCGGGAGAGACCCAGTACTTC.

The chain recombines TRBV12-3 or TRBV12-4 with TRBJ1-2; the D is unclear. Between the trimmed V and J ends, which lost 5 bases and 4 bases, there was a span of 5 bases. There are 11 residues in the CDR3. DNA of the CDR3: TGTGCCAGCAGTCAAGCCTATGGCTACACCTTC. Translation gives CASSQAYGYTF.

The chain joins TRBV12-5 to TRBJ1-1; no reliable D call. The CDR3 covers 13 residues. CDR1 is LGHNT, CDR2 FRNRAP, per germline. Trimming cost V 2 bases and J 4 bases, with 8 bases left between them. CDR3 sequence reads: CASGLSGVTEAFF. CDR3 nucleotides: TGTGCTAGTGGTTTGAGTGGGGTCACTGAAGCTTTCTTT.

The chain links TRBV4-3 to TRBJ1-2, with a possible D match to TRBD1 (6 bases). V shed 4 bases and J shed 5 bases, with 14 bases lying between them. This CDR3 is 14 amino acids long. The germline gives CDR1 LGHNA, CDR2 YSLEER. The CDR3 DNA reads TGCGCCAGCAGCCCCCGGGGACAAGGATATGGCTACACCTTC. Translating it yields CASSPRGQGYGYTF.

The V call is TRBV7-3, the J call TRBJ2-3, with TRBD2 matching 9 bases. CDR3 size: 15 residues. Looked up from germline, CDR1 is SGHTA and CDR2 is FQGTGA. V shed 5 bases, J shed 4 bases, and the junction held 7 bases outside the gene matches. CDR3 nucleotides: TGTGCCAGCAGCCCGGCGGGGGGGTATGCAGATACGCAGTATTTT. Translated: CASSPAGGYADTQYF.

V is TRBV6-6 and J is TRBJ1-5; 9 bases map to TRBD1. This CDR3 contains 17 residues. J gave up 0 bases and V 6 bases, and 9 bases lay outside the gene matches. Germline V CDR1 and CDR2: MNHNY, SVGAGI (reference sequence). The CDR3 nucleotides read TGTGCCAGCAGACGAGATCCGGGACAGGGTAGCAATCAGCCCCAGCATTTT. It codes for CASRRDPGQGSNQPQHF.

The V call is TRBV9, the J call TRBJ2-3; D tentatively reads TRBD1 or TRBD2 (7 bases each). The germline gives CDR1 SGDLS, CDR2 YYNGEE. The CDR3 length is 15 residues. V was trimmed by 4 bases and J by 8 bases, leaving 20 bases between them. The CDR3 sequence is CASSSPPLRGGTQYF. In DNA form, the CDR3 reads TGTGCCAGCAGCTCGCCCCCTCTCAGGGGGGGTACGCAGTATTTT.

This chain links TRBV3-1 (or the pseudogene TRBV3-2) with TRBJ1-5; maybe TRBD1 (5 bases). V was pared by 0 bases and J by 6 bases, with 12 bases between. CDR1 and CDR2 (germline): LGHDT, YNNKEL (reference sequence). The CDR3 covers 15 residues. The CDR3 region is CASSQDSGGGQPQHF. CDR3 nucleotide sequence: TGTGCCAGCAGCCAAGATAGCGGGGGAGGTCAGCCCCAGCATTTT.

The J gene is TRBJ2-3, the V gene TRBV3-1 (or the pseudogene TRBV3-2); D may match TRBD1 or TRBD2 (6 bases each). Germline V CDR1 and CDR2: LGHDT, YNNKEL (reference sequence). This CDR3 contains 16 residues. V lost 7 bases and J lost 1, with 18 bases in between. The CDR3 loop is CASTPLIGGRTDTQYF. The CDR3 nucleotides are TGTGCCAGCACGCCTTTAATTGGGGGGCGCACAGATACGCAGTATTTT.

The CDR3 DNA is TGTGCCAGCAGTGACCCTATCGGAAACACCATATATTTT. Amino acids: CASSDPIGNTIYF. J is TRBJ1-3 and V is TRBV6-1, with unresolved D. Trimming left V 3 bases short and J 4 bases short, with 7 bases between. The V gene's germline CDR1 is MNHNS and CDR2 SASEGT. The CDR3 length is 13 residues.

In DNA, the CDR3 is TGCGCCAGCAGCTTGGCCGGAGACGGGGAGCTGTTTTTT. Protein: CASSLAGDGELFF. The chain has TRBV5-1 and TRBJ2-2, with D uncertain. Germline CDR1 SGHRS, CDR2 YFSETQ. The CDR3 is 13 residues long. V gave up 0 bases and J gave up 7 bases, with 7 bases separating them.

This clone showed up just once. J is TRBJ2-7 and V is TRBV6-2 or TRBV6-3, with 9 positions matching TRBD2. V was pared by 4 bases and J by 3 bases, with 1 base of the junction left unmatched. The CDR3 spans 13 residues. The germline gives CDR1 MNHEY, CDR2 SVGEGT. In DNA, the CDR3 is TGTGCCAGCAGTTTTAGCGGGGGCTACGAGCAGTACGTC. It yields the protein CASSFSGGYEQYV.